These 19 T cell receptor beta chains came from one sample sequenced in a study of T cell changes during pregnancy in multiple sclerosis. Sequenced by immunoSEQ multiplex PCR; TCRdb stores in-frame clones only, minus some. The sample records about 32,000 clones, roughly 90% being singletons. This specimen was CD8+ T cells from peripheral blood mononuclear cells, taken in the first trimester of pregnancy. All receptors derive from a female donor with multiple sclerosis, enrolled in a pregnancy study.

The J gene is TRBJ2-7, the V gene TRBV7-9; a possible D gene is TRBD2 (5 bases). This CDR3 has 12 residues. Germline values: CDR1 SEHNR, CDR2 FQNEAQ (reference sequence). Trimming stripped 5 bases from V and 5 bases from J, with 10 bases between. The CDR3 bases are TGTGCCAGCAGCCGAGACTATAACGAGCAGTACTTC. Its protein is CASSRDYNEQYF.

The rearrangement uses TRBV4-1 and TRBJ1-1, with D hard to call. CDR1 is MGHRA and CDR2 is YSYEKL in the germline V gene. This CDR3 has 15 residues. The V and J ends lost 0 bases and 1 base respectively, with 9 bases between them. DNA for the CDR3: TGCGCCAGCAGCCAAGAAAGGGAGAGGAACACTGAAGCTTTCTTT. Translating gives CASSQERERNTEAFF.

This clone was seen many times. The V and J genes are TRBV27 and TRBJ1-5; TRBD1 matches 7 bases. CDR1 is MNHEY and CDR2 is SMNVEV in the germline V gene (reference sequence). The CDR3 runs 13 residues. V lost 5 bases to trimming and J lost 7 bases; unmatched junction nucleotides: 5. The CDR3 DNA follows: TGTGCCAGCAGTGGGACAGAAGGGCAGCCCCAGCATTTT. Protein: CASSGTEGQPQHF.

The rearrangement joins TRBV27 to TRBJ2-7, with 11 bases matching TRBD2. There are 15 residues in the CDR3. Germline loops: CDR1 MNHEY, CDR2 SMNVEV (reference sequence). V shed 3 bases, J shed 4 bases, and the junction held 5 bases outside the gene matches. In nucleotides, the CDR3 is TGTGCCAGCAGTTTCCTAGCGGGAGGTGTATACGAGCAGTACTTC. It yields the protein CASSFLAGGVYEQYF.

The chain uses TRBV21-1 and TRBJ2-5; the D call of TRBD1 is as the table states it, not checked on the DNA. TRBV21-1 is marked as a pseudogene. The CDR3 length is 13 residues. As DNA, the CDR3 is TGTGCCAGCAGCAAAGGACAAGAAGAGACCCAGTACTTC. This gives the protein CASSKGQEETQYF.

The gene calls are TRBV14 and TRBJ2-4, with D possibly matching TRBD1 (6 bases). The ends were cut back, 0 bases at V and 0 bases at J, with 9 bases in the middle. Per germline, CDR1 SGHDN and CDR2 FVKESK. The CDR3 loop spans 16 amino acids. The DNA of the CDR3 is TGTGCCAGCAGCCAAGAGGACAGTCTAGCCAAAAACATTCAGTACTTC. Its protein product is CASSQEDSLAKNIQYF.

The genes are TRBV10-3 and TRBJ1-4, with D uncertain. The ends were cut back, 4 bases at V and 8 bases at J, with 11 bases in the middle. Looked up from germline, CDR1 is ENHRY and CDR2 is SYGVKD. The CDR3 is made up of 13 amino acids. CDR3 region: CAISGGLGEKLFF. The CDR3 DNA follows: TGTGCCATCAGTGGAGGGTTAGGGGAAAAACTGTTTTTT.

V is TRBV9 and J is TRBJ2-1, with TRBD1 identical over 10 bases. After removal of 3 bases from V and 5 bases from J, the junction contained 5 bases not matched to a gene. The CDR3 loop spans 15 amino acids. Germline CDR1 reads SGDLS; CDR2 reads YYNGEE. Here the CDR3 DNA reads TGTGCCAGCAGCGACACCGGGACAGGGGACAATGAGCAGTTCTTC. It codes for CASSDTGTGDNEQFF.

This chain joins TRBV27 and TRBJ2-1; 8 bases align to TRBD2. The CDR3 is 15 amino acids. CDR1 MNHEY and CDR2 SMNVEV come from the germline V gene (reference sequence). V was clipped by 2 bases and J by 4 bases; unmatched bases: 4. The DNA of the CDR3 is TGTGCCAGCAGTTTAAAAATAGCGGGATACAATGAGCAGTTCTTC. It codes for CASSLKIAGYNEQFF.

The J gene is TRBJ2-7, the V gene TRBV7-9; possible D gene TRBD2, 6 bases. This CDR3 contains 17 residues. The germline V gene has CDR1 SEHNR and CDR2 FQNEAQ (reference sequence). With 5 bases removed from V and 6 bases from J, the gap between germline ends came to 26 bases. The CDR3 loop is CASSPPPPAGPFFEQYF. CDR3 coding DNA: TGTGCCAGCAGCCCCCCTCCGCCGGCGGGACCCTTCTTCGAGCAGTACTTC.

This chain links TRBV19 with TRBJ1-2; 8 bases align to TRBD1. The CDR3 loop spans 13 amino acids. Trimming at V came to 5 bases and at J to 8 bases, leaving 7 bases not matched to a gene. Germline-derived CDR1 and CDR2 are LNHDA and SQIVND (reference sequence). The CDR3 protein is CASSPGGSGGYTF. CDR3 in DNA: TGTGCCAGTAGTCCAGGGGGCTCCGGAGGCTACACCTTC. The entire variable domain, with the rest obtained from reference TRBV19 and TRBJ1-2, is as follows: DGGITQSPKYLFRKEGQNVTLSCEQNLNHDAMYWYRQDPGQGLRLIYYSQIVNDFQKGDIAEGYSVSREKKESFPLTVTSAQKNPTAFYLCASSPGGSGGYTFGSGTRLTVV.

The chain has TRBV6-4 and TRBJ2-7; 8 bases are a match to TRBD2. The germline V gene encodes CDR1 MRHNA and CDR2 SNTAGT. Losses at the gene ends were 2 bases for V and 5 bases for J; bases not matched to a gene: 8. The CDR3 covers 15 residues. CDR3 sequence (DNA): TGTGCCAGCAGTGACGGGGCGGGAGGTTCCCACGAGCAGTACTTC. It encodes CASSDGAGGSHEQYF.

CDR3 loop: CASEGQSNTEAFF. The CDR3 nucleotides read TGTGCCAGCGAAGGACAGTCGAACACTGAAGCTTTCTTT. V gene TRBV2 combines with J gene TRBJ1-1, with a weak D call TRBD1 (6 bases). The V gene's germline CDR1 is SNHLY and CDR2 FYNNEI. This CDR3 has 13 amino acids. The V and J ends lost 8 bases and 1 base respectively, with 11 bases between them.

This chain uses TRBV28 with TRBJ1-2; possibly TRBD1 for D (5 bases). The CDR3 is 15 amino acids. The germline CDR1 and CDR2 sequences are MDHEN and SYDVKM. Trimming removed 2 bases at V and 2 bases at J, with 12 bases between. The CDR3 protein is CASSLMGRVNYGYTF. CDR3 nucleotide sequence: TGTGCCAGCAGTTTAATGGGCAGGGTCAACTATGGCTACACCTTC.

The rearrangement uses TRBV4-1 and TRBJ2-1; 9 bases match TRBD2. From germline, CDR1 is MGHRA and CDR2 YSYEKL. V was pared by 0 bases and J by 6 bases, with 9 bases of the junction left unmatched. This CDR3 is 17 amino acids long. DNA for the CDR3: TGCGCCAGCAGCCAAGACTCCTCTAGCGGGGAAAGCAATGAGCAGTTCTTC. This gives the protein CASSQDSSSGESNEQFF.

The J gene is TRBJ2-2, the V gene TRBV11-3; D remains unclear. There are 14 residues in the CDR3. The V gene lost 5 bases and the J gene lost 7 bases, with 14 bases spanning the gap. CDR1 and CDR2 from the germline V gene are SGHNT and YENEEA. CDR3 in amino acids: CASSAYLEDGELFF. For the CDR3, the DNA is TGTGCCAGCAGCGCCTACTTAGAGGACGGGGAGCTGTTTTTT.

This clone was seen more than once but under ten times. This chain links TRBV5-1 with TRBJ1-4; possibly TRBD1 for D (6 bases). Germline CDR1 and CDR2: SGHRS and YFSETQ. The CDR3 is made up of 15 amino acids. The ends were cut back, 0 bases at V and 2 bases at J, with 8 bases in the middle. In DNA form, the CDR3 reads TGCGCCAGCAGCTTGGGGGGGCTGACTAATGAAAAACTGTTTTTT. Translation gives CASSLGGLTNEKLFF.

The chain recombines TRBV19 with TRBJ2-5; TRBD1 might be the D (6 bases). With 3 bases removed from V and 2 bases from J, the gap between germline ends came to 28 bases. Looked up from germline, CDR1 is LNHDA and CDR2 is SQIVND (reference sequence). The CDR3 is made up of 20 amino acids. The CDR3 reads CASSISQWEGGQAPQETQYF. CDR3 DNA sequence: TGTGCCAGTAGTATTTCCCAGTGGGAAGGGGGACAAGCGCCACAAGAGACCCAGTACTTC. Full variable domain (outside the CDR3, taken from reference TRBV19 and TRBJ2-5): DGGITQSPKYLFRKEGQNVTLSCEQNLNHDAMYWYRQDPGQGLRLIYYSQIVNDFQKGDIAEGYSVSREKKESFPLTVTSAQKNPTAFYLCASSISQWEGGQAPQETQYFGPGTRLLVL.

Only one count was recorded for this clone. The chain employs TRBV9 and TRBJ2-1; possible D gene TRBD2, 5 bases. CDR3 size: 15 residues. Looked up from germline, CDR1 is SGDLS and CDR2 is YYNGEE. The germline V and J ends were trimmed by 0 bases and 10 bases, with 17 bases remaining between them. DNA for the CDR3: TGTGCCAGCAGCGTAGATGGCGGGCCGCAACGCGAGCAGTTCTTC. It is translated as CASSVDGGPQREQFF.